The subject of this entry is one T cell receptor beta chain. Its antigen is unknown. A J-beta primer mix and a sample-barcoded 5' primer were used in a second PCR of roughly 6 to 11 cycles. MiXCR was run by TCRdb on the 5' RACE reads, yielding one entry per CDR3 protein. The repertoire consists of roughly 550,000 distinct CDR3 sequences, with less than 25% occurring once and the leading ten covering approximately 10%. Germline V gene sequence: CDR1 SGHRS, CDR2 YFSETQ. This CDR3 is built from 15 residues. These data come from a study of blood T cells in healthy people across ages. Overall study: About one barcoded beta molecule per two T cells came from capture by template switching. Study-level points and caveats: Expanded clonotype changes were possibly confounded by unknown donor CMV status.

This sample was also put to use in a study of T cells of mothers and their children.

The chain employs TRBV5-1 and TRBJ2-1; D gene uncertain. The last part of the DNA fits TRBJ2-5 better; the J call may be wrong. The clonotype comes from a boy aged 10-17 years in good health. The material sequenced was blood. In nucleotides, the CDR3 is TGCGCCAGCAGCTTGTATCAAACGGGTGGAGAGACCCAGTACTTC. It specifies CASSLYQTGGETQYF.